This TCR beta chain stems from a study of beta chain features in type 1 diabetes. The isolated RNA, all of it, was reverse transcribed, so expressed TCRB transcripts were what got sequenced. Clones were sequenced by immunoSEQ multiplex PCR, and TCRdb holds only the in-frame ones, with some missing. This sample has more than 350,000 clones, with 11% found just once. The germline V gene encodes CDR1 SGDLS and CDR2 YYNGEE. This CDR3 spans 17 amino acids. Trimming removed 3 bases from V and 0 bases from J; junction bases left unmatched: 9. The sequencing sample was made of naive CD4+ T cells from blood. This chain connects TRBV9 to TRBJ2-1; 7 positions agree with TRBD2. The TCR comes from a woman aged 18 to 35 in good health. Here the CDR3 DNA reads TGTGCCAGCAGCGCGCGGTCTAGCGGTAGCTCCTACAATGAGCAGTTCTTC. Protein: CASSARSSGSSYNEQFF.